This TCR beta chain came from a study of blood T cell repertoires in COVID-19. Across the study: Researchers got acute and convalescent COVID-19 samples from the United States, Italy and Spain.

Clones were sequenced by immunoSEQ multiplex PCR, and TCRdb holds only the in-frame ones, with some missing. The top ten hold approximately 2.3% of the sample, which has about 230,000 clones, about 87% seen once. The germline V gene has CDR1 SGHRS and CDR2 YFSETQ. This CDR3 comprises 15 residues. V lost 3 bases and J lost 0, with 10 bases in between. Participants' reported clinical history set cohort assignment. The sample comprised PBMCs or T cells enriched from blood (not recorded which). The chain has TRBV5-1 and TRBJ1-3; maybe TRBD1 (5 bases). This TCR was recovered from a middle-aged woman with acute COVID-19. Here the CDR3 DNA reads TGCGCCAGCAGCTCAATGGGGGGCTCTGGAAACACCATATATTTT. This translates into CASSSMGGSGNTIYF.